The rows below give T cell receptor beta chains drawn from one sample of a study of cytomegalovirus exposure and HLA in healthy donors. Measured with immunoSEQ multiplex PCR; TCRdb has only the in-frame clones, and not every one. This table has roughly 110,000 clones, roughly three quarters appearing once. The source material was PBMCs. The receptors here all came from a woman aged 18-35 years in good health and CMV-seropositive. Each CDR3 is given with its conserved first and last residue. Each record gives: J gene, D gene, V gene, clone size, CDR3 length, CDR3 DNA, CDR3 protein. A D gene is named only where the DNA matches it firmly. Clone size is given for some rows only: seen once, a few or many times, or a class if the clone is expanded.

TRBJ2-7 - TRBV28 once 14 TGTGCCAGCAGGAATTGGGGCAGTTCAAGCGAGCAGTACTTC CASRNWGSSSEQYF
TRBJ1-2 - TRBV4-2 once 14 TGTGCCAGCAGCCCAGGGATAGAAAGCTATGGCTACACCTTC CASSPGIESYGYTF
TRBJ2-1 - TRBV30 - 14 TGTGCCTGGAGTGTACGCAATAGCAACAATGAGCAGTTCTTC CAWSVRNSNNEQFF
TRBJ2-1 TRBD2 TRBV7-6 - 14 TGTGCCAGCAGCCCACGGACTAGCGGGAGGGGGCAGTTCTTC CASSPRTSGRGQFF
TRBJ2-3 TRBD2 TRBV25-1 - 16 TGTGCCAGCAGTGAGTGGACTAGCGTAACCACAGATACGCAGTATTTT CASSEWTSVTTDTQYF
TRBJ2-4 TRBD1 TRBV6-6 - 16 TGTGCCAGCAGTTACTCGACTCGGGCCCAGGGGGACATTCAGTACTTC CASSYSTRAQGDIQYF
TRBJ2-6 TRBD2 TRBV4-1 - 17 TGCGCCAGCAGCCTAGAACGGGGGGTCTCTGGGGCCAACGTCCTGACTTTC CASSLERGVSGANVLTF
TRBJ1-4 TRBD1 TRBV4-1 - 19 TGCGCCAGCAGCCACTCCGACAGGGGGCCTTCCCTCAGAGGTGAAAAACTGTTTTTT CASSHSDRGPSLRGEKLFF
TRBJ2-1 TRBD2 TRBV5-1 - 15 TGCGCCAGCAGCTTGTCGGGGGGTCTCTACAATGAGCAGTTCTTC CASSLSGGLYNEQFF
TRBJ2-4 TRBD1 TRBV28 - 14 TGTGCCAGCAGTTTAGGGAACAGGGGGCCCTGGCTGTACTTC CASSLGNRGPWLYF
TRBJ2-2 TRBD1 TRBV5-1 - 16 TGCGCCAGCAGCCCTAGGGCAGGACAGGGAAAGTGGGAGCTGTTTTTT CASSPRAGQGKWELFF
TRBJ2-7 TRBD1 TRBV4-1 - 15 TGCGCCAGCAGCCTCCGGGACAGCCAGGGGAGCGAGCAGTACTTC CASSLRDSQGSEQYF
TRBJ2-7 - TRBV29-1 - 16 TGCAGCGTAGTATTAAAGGGAGTGGGGATAGCCTACGAGCAGTACTTC CSVVLKGVGIAYEQYF
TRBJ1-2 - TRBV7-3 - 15 TGTGCCAGCAGCTATAACAGGGTGGGGAACTATGGCTACACCTTC CASSYNRVGNYGYTF
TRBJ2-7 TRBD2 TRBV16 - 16 TGTGCCAGCAGCCAATCAATCCGCGGGAGGGCGGACGAGCAGTACTTC CASSQSIRGRADEQYF
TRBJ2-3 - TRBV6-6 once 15 TGTGCCAGCAGTTACTCCGGGGGAGCCACAGATACGCAGTATTTT CASSYSGGATDTQYF
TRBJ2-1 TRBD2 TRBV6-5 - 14 TGTGCCAGCAGCGGGGGACTAGCGGGAATCGGGCAGTTCTTC CASSGGLAGIGQFF
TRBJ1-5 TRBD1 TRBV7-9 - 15 TGTGCCAGCAGCCCCGGGACAGGGGGCTATCAGCCCCAGCATTTT CASSPGTGGYQPQHF
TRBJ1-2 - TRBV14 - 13 TGTGCCAGCAGCCACGGACAGTCCTATGGCTACACCTTC CASSHGQSYGYTF
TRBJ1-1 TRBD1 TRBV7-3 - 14 TGTGCCAGCAGCCGGGACAGTTTCTATACTGAAGCTTTCTTT CASSRDSFYTEAFF
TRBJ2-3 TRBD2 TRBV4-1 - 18 TGCGCCAGCAGCCAAGGAGGCACCGAGCGGGGGTTGACAGATACGCAGTATTTT CASSQGGTERGLTDTQYF
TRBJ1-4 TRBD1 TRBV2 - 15 TGTGCCAGCAGTCCTGGACAGGGGCAGGAGGAAAAACTGTTTTTT CASSPGQGQEEKLFF
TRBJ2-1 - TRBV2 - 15 TGTGCCAGCAGTGAAGCGCAGAACTCCTACAATGAGCAGTTCTTC CASSEAQNSYNEQFF
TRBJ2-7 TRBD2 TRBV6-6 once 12 TGTGCCAGCAGCGGACTAGCGGACGAGCAGTACTTC CASSGLADEQYF
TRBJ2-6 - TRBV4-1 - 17 TGCGTCAGCAGCCAGGGGAGGGCCAGCTCTGGGGCCAACGTCCTGACTTTC CVSSQGRASSGANVLTF
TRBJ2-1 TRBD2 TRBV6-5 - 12 TGTGCCAGCAGTTGGGAGGGGAATGAGCAGTTCTTC CASSWEGNEQFF
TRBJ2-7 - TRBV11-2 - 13 TGTGCCAGCAGCTCCCGGGGAAACTACGAGCAGTACTTC CASSSRGNYEQYF
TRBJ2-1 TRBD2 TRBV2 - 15 TGTGCCAGCAGCAAAAGCGGGAGGCCCTACAATGAGCAGTTCTTC CASSKSGRPYNEQFF
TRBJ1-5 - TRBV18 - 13 TGTGCCAGCTCACTTTGGAGCGATCAGCCCCAGCATTTT CASSLWSDQPQHF
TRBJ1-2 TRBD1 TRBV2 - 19 TGTGCCAGCAGTTGGGGGACCGGGACAGGGGGAAGCTTGAGCTATGGCTACACCTTC CASSWGTGTGGSLSYGYTF
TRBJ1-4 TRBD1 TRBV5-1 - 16 TGCGCCAGCAGCTTGCTTAGACAGGGGAGTAATGAAAAACTGTTTTTT CASSLLRQGSNEKLFF
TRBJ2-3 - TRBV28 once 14 TGTGCCAGCTGTCGATACGCACTAGGCGATACGCAGTATTTT CASCRYALGDTQYF
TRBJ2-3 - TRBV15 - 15 TGTGCCACCAGCGGAGACGCCTATCACACAGATACGCAGTATTTT CATSGDAYHTDTQYF
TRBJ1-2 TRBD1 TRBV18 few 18 TGTGCCATCTCAAATCCGGACAGGGGGGTATACCACTACTATGGCTACACCTTC CAISNPDRGVYHYYGYTF
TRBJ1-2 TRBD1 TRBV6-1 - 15 TGTGCCAGCAGGAGTGCGACAGGGGGCAACAATGGCTACACCTTC CASRSATGGNNGYTF
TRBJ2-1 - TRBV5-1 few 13 TGCGCCAGCAGCGGCCAGGGTTTTGATGAGCAGTTCTTC CASSGQGFDEQFF
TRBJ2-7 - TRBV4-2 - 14 TGTGCCAGCAGCCAAGCAGAGGGTTCCTACGAGCAGTACTTC CASSQAEGSYEQYF
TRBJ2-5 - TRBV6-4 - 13 TGTGCCAGCAGTGAATTAGTTGGTGAGACCCAGTACTTC CASSELVGETQYF
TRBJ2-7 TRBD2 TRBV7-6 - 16 TGTGCCAGCAGCTCGGAAACTAGCGGGAGTCTCGGTGAGCAGTACTTC CASSSETSGSLGEQYF
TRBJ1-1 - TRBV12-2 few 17 TGTGCAAGTCGCCCACTGACAGGGAAAGGAAGCGACACTGAAGCTTTCTTT CASRPLTGKGSDTEAFF
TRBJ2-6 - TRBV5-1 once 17 TGCGCCAGCAGCTTCTTACGCCCCAGGGCTGGGGCCAACGTCCTGACTTTC CASSFLRPRAGANVLTF
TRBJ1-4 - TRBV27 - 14 TGTGCCAGCAGTTTTGGACAGCTTAATGAAAAACTGTTTTTT CASSFGQLNEKLFF
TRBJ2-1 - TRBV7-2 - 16 TGTGCCAGCAGCCCTCCGGGGGAGGCCTCCTACAATGAGCAGTTCTTC CASSPPGEASYNEQFF
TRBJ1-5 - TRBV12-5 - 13 TGTGCTAGTGCCTTGACAGGAAGTCAGCCCCAGCATTTT CASALTGSQPQHF
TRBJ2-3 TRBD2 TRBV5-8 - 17 TGTGCCAGCAGCTTCCTACTAGCGGGAGCCCGCACAGATACGCAGTATTTT CASSFLLAGARTDTQYF
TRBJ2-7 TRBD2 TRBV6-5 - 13 TGTGCCAGCCGGGCTAGCGGCTCCTACGAGCAGTACTTC CASRASGSYEQYF
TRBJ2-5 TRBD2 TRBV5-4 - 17 TGTGCCAGCAGCCCCCGGGCGGGGGGGGGCTTTGAGGAGACCCAGTACTTC CASSPRAGGGFEETQYF
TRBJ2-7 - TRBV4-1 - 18 TGCGCCAGCAGCCAGGTGTTCTTGGAGGACAGAGCCTCCTACGAGCAGTACTTC CASSQVFLEDRASYEQYF
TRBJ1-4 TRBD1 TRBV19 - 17 TGTGCCAGTAGTATGGGGCCCCAGGGGGCGCTGAATGAAAAACTGTTTTTT CASSMGPQGALNEKLFF
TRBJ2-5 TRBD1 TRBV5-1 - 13 TGCGCCAGCAGCCGACAGGGGCAAGAGACCCAGTACTTC CASSRQGQETQYF
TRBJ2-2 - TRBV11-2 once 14 TGTGCCAGCAGTACGACAAAATTCACCGGGGAGCTGTTTTTT CASSTTKFTGELFF
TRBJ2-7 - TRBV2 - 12 TGTGCCAGCAGCGCCACCAGGGGCGAGCAGTACTTC CASSATRGEQYF
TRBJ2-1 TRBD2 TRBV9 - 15 TGTGCCAGCAGCCCGGCTATCGGGAGGGACAATGAGCAGTTCTTC CASSPAIGRDNEQFF
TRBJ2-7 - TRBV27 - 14 TGTGCCAGCAGTATTACAGGAAACCTGGGCGAGCAGTACTTC CASSITGNLGEQYF